This T cell receptor beta chain is from a study of OX40 agonist ivuxolimab in advanced cancers. The wider study: Patients were treated with intravenous ivuxolimab, dosed at 0.01 to 10 mg/kg and infused every 2 weeks. Those enrolled were approximately 83% male, with a mean age of about 66 years and ages from roughly 20 to 85.

Points on this clone: What it recognizes is unknown.

CDR1 SGHDT and CDR2 YYEEEE come from the germline V gene. The CDR3 runs 15 residues. V shed 3 bases and J shed 5 bases, with 17 bases lying between them. Clones were read by immunoSEQ multiplex PCR, and TCRdb kept only the in-frame ones, dropping some. The sample includes roughly 34,000 clones, about three quarters seen only once; the top ten take around 25%. Study results and caveats: Researchers report that CD8+ T cells had, on average, more expanded clones than CD4+.

This receptor was identified in an adult with an advanced solid tumor such as melanoma, head and neck, liver or kidney cancer. Sequences were derived from CD4+ or CD8+ T cells sorted from blood, sampled in a trial of the OX40 agonist ivuxolimab. The genes are TRBV5-6 and TRBJ1-2, with a tentative D call TRBD1 (5 bases). The CDR3 bases are TGTGCCAGCAGCTCCAAGACCGGGACTGGGTATGGCTACACCTTC. This sequence encodes CASSSKTGTGYGYTF.